This T cell receptor beta chain is from a study of early T cells in non-severe SARS-CoV-2 infection. This clonotype was found a few times. Germline V gene data show CDR1 as MDHEN and CDR2 as SYDVKM. This CDR3 has 14 amino acids. The V gene lost 8 bases and the J gene lost 2 bases, with 16 bases spanning the gap. TCRdb reprocessed the 5' RACE reads with MiXCR, giving one entry per CDR3 protein. The table lists about 42,000 distinct CDR3 sequences, roughly 6% of them singletons. The source material was whole blood, sampled at baseline. The chain combines TRBV28 with TRBJ2-7; unclear D gene. The receptor comes from an adult who was a healthcare worker with PCR-confirmed SARS-CoV-2 infection or an uninfected control (not recorded which). CDR3 protein: CASLSWAAPYEQYF. The CDR3 DNA reads as TGTGCCAGCCTCTCGTGGGCAGCCCCCTACGAGCAGTACTTC.